The 2 T cell receptor beta chains below come from one sample, sequenced in a study of response to subunit inactivated influenza vaccine (dated by TCRdb to the late 2010s). Libraries were made using RT-PCR. The instrument given in TCRdb is Illumina HiSeq 2500. TCRdb reprocessed the public reads (quality trimming at Q25 with fastp, clone calling with MiXCR) and kept in-frame beta chains. Rows matching on CDR3 protein sequence are summarized as one entry with the most common DNA and genes. Within this sample are fewer than 400,000 distinct CDR3 sequences, with 20% to 25% of them counted one time only. Roughly 10% of the sample rests with the top ten. The input for sequencing was PBMCs from blood, taken approximately 20 months after vaccination. All receptors come from a man between 45 and 75 years old who received an inactivated influenza vaccine. Donor details come from another sample of the same person, matched by shared clones.

The sample holds a few counts of this clonotype. The chain joins TRBV7-8 to TRBJ2-5; 13 nucleotides agree with TRBD2. CDR3 length: 16 residues. In germline, CDR1 is SGHVS, CDR2 FQNEAQ. J gave up 6 bases and V 4 bases, and 8 bases lay outside the gene matches. In DNA form, the CDR3 reads TGTGCCAGCAGCTCGACGACTAGCGGGGGGCGGCAGACCCAGTACTTC. Its protein is CASSSTTSGGRQTQYF.

The rearrangement uses TRBV4-1 and TRBJ1-1; D is uncertain. The CDR3 is made up of 16 amino acids. Trimming removed 0 bases at V and 4 bases at J, with 15 bases between. The V gene's germline CDR1 is MGHRA and CDR2 YSYEKL. CDR3 protein: CASSQDTTFMATEAFF. The CDR3 DNA sequence: TGCGCCAGCAGCCAAGATACGACCTTCATGGCCACTGAAGCTTTCTTT.